The rows below give T cell receptor beta chains drawn from one sample of a study of blood T cell repertoires in COVID-19. Libraries were prepared by immunoSEQ multiplex PCR; TCRdb keeps only in-frame clonotypes and omits some of them. The table has under 350,000 clones, around 86% seen once. Sequences were obtained from peripheral blood. Source of these receptors: an older man with acute or convalescent COVID-19. Both conserved end residues are part of each CDR3. The order of the fields is D gene, V gene, J gene, clone size, CDR3 DNA, CDR3 protein. A D gene is named only where the DNA matches it firmly. The size field is filled for only some rows; it gives once, few, many or a size class.

>.|TRBV4-1|TRBJ1-2|.
TGCGCCAGCAGCCAAGACCCCTATAGACAGGCGACGGGGGGCTACACCTTC
CASSQDPYRQATGGYTF
>TRBD1|TRBV2|TRBJ1-4|.
TGTGCCAGCAGTCGGGACAGCACAACTAATGAAAAACTGTTTTTT
CASSRDSTTNEKLFF
>.|TRBV2|TRBJ1-6|once
TGTGCCAGCAGTGTTCAGGGCAATTCACCCCTCCACTTT
CASSVQGNSPLHF
>.|TRBV7-2|TRBJ2-3|.
TGTGCCAGCAGCAGGACGAGCGGGACAGATACGCAGTATTTT
CASSRTSGTDTQYF
>TRBD1|TRBV29-1|TRBJ1-2|.
TGCAGCGGATCACGAACAGGGGGTGAAGGCTACACCTTC
CSGSRTGGEGYTF
>.|TRBV9|TRBJ1-5|.
TGTGCCAGCAGCCCCCTTCCAGATAGCAATCAGCCCCAGCATTTT
CASSPLPDSNQPQHF
>.|TRBV7-2|TRBJ2-7|.
TGTGCCAGCAGCCCCGACAGGCGTCTGGAGCAGTACTTC
CASSPDRRLEQYF
>.|TRBV7-8|TRBJ1-3|once
TGTGCCAGCAGCCCCCCCGACAGGTTTATTGGAAACACCATATATTTT
CASSPPDRFIGNTIYF
>TRBD1|TRBV19|TRBJ2-7|few
TGTGCCAGTAGCACCGGGACAGAATACTCCTACGAGCAGTACTTC
CASSTGTEYSYEQYF
>TRBD1|TRBV5-6|TRBJ2-5|.
TGTGCCAGCAGTTGGGGACAGGGTAGACAGACCCAGTACTTC
CASSWGQGRQTQYF
>TRBD1|TRBV14|TRBJ2-7|.
TGTGCCAGCAGCATGGGACAGGGTCCCACCTACGAGCAGTACTTC
CASSMGQGPTYEQYF
>TRBD2|TRBV28|TRBJ2-3|.
TGTGCCAGCAGCCCCAGTCCGGGACTAGGCTCAGATACGCAGTATTTT
CASSPSPGLGSDTQYF
>TRBD2|TRBV10-1|TRBJ2-3|.
TGCGCCAGCAGCGGGGGGACCTCAGATACGCAGTATTTT
CASSGGTSDTQYF